This T cell receptor beta chain originates from a study of blood T cell repertoires in COVID-19. Study-level background: Spain, Italy and the United States supplied samples that represented acute and convalescent COVID-19. In each case, the material was cDNA or gDNA derived from T cells, B-cell-depleted T cells, or PBMCs.

Seattle patients were enrolled during active infection and followed longitudinally. Data came from immunoSEQ multiplex PCR; TCRdb stores just in-frame clones and leaves some out. The sample carries a few hundred thousand clones, under 90% recorded once. Sequencing was carried out using peripheral blood. The source of this sequence is a woman in her 30s with COVID-19, enrolled during active disease.

The CDR3 region has the DNA TGTGCCAGCAGTCCGGTAGCCAAAAACATTCAGTACTTC. Its protein product is CASSPVAKNIQYF. The chain recombines TRBV2 with TRBJ2-4; D ambiguous. CDR1 is SNHLY, CDR2 FYNNEI, per germline. This CDR3 contains 13 residues. The V and J ends lost 5 bases and 0 bases respectively, with 5 bases between them. Looking up the rest from reference TRBV2 and TRBJ2-4 gives the full variable domain: EPEVTQTPSHQVTQMGQEVILRCVPISNHLYFYWYRQILGQKVEFLVSFYNNEISEKSEIFDDQFSVERPDGSNFTLKIRSTKLEDSAMYFCASSPVAKNIQYFGAGTRLSVL.